The 10 T cell receptor beta chains presented below share a single source sample, sequenced in a study of shared clonotypes between healthy human individuals. The data were produced by immunoSEQ multiplex PCR, yet TCRdb's version contains in-frame clones alone and is incomplete. The sample includes a few million clones, more than 80% of them seen just once. Source material: naive CD4+ T cells from PBMCs. Indicated subset: CD45RA+ positively selected. These receptors came from a man younger than 35 in good health. Some clones in this sample may be carry-over from other donors' samples.

This rearrangement joins TRBV5-1 to TRBJ2-3; perhaps D is TRBD1 or TRBD2 (5 bases each). Germline V CDR1 and CDR2: SGHRS, YFSETQ. This CDR3 comprises 15 residues. The V and J ends lost 4 bases and 5 bases respectively, with 17 bases between them. This CDR3 is CASSLPRGAGDTQYF. Written as DNA, the CDR3 is TGCGCCAGCAGCCTTCCTCGAGGGGCGGGAGATACGCAGTATTTT.

The chain links TRBV6-5 to TRBJ1-4; D perhaps matches TRBD1 (5 bases). Germline values: CDR1 MNHEY, CDR2 SVGAGI. Trimming cost V 4 bases and J 8 bases, with 14 bases left between them. The CDR3 loop spans 14 amino acids. The CDR3 loop is CASSSRDHHEKLFF. CDR3 DNA sequence: TGTGCCAGCAGTTCCCGGGACCACCACGAAAAACTGTTTTTT.

The chain uses TRBV19 and TRBJ2-4; possible D gene TRBD1, 8 bases. Germline loops: CDR1 LNHDA, CDR2 SQIVND (reference sequence). The length of the CDR3 is 14 residues. V was pared by 6 bases and J by 8 bases, with 17 bases between. The CDR3: CASSQGAGEDIQYF. For the CDR3, the DNA is TGTGCCAGTAGCCAGGGGGCGGGGGAGGACATTCAGTACTTC.

V and J are TRBV6-7 and TRBJ2-7, with 9 positions matching TRBD1. TRBV6-7 is placed among ORFs of uncertain function. This CDR3 has 14 amino acids. Germline trimming cut 6 bases from V and 4 bases from J; bases unmatched to any gene: 7. Written as DNA, the CDR3 is TGTGCCAGCAGGACAGGGGGAAGTGTATACGAGCAGTACTTC. Its translation: CASRTGGSVYEQYF.

A note on this clone: At the DNA level, this CDR3 is encoded by other sequences in the same sample as well. The rearrangement links TRBV18 to TRBJ2-3; no definite D call. The CDR3 covers 13 residues. Germline V CDR1 and CDR2: KGHSH, LQKENI. The V end was cut by 0 bases, the J end by 2 bases, with 3 bases between. This CDR3 is CASSPPVTDTQYF. CDR3 DNA sequence: TGTGCCAGCTCACCACCCGTCACAGATACGCAGTATTTT.

This sequence joins TRBV5-4 and TRBJ1-2, with 9 bases lining up with TRBD1. The CDR3 loop spans 15 amino acids. Unmatched junction bases numbered 4, after V lost 4 bases and J lost 0 bases. Per germline, CDR1 SGHNT and CDR2 YYREEE (reference sequence). The CDR3 reads CASSPRTGANYGYTF. CDR3 sequence (DNA): TGTGCCAGCAGCCCCAGGACAGGGGCTAACTATGGCTACACCTTC.

The rearrangement uses TRBV7-3 and TRBJ2-1; 10 bases align to TRBD1. V was pared by 5 bases and J by 10 bases, with 11 bases of the junction left unmatched. The CDR3 totals 15 residues. Germline CDR1 SGHTA, CDR2 FQGTGA. Written as DNA, the CDR3 is TGTGCCAGCAGCCCGAGGGACAGGGGATTCAGGGAGCAGTTCTTC. As protein: CASSPRDRGFREQFF. Using reference TRBV7-3 and TRBJ2-1 for the parts outside the CDR3, the full variable domain is GAGVSQTPSNKVTEKGKYVELRCDPISGHTALYWYRQSLGQGPEFLIYFQGTGAADDSGLPNDRFFAVRPEGSVSTLKIQRTERGDSAVYLCASSPRDRGFREQFFGPGTRLTVL.

In the case of this clone: Other DNA variants within this sample encode the same CDR3. This chain joins TRBV5-1 and TRBJ2-2; either TRBD1 or TRBD2 may supply D (5 bases each). This CDR3 spans 15 amino acids. Trimming took off 5 bases at V and 0 bases at J, with 11 bases between the two ends. Germline V gene sequence: CDR1 SGHRS, CDR2 YFSETQ. The CDR3 DNA sequence: TGCGCCAGCAGACCGGGACCCACGAACACCGGGGAGCTGTTTTTT. It specifies CASRPGPTNTGELFF.

A remark on this clone: This CDR3 is also generated by other DNA sequences in the sample. The chain recombines TRBV18 with TRBJ2-3; D remains ambiguous. V was trimmed by 2 bases and J by 0 bases, leaving 9 bases between them. Germline lookup yields CDR1 KGHSH and CDR2 LQKENI. The CDR3 runs to 15 residues. CDR3 loop: CASSPLGPSTDTQYF. CDR3 bases: TGTGCCAGCTCACCATTAGGTCCCAGCACAGATACGCAGTATTTT.

This rearrangement joins TRBV5-4 to TRBJ1-2; D call uncertain. Per germline, CDR1 SGHNT and CDR2 YYREEE (reference sequence). The germline V and J ends were trimmed by 3 bases and 4 bases, with 10 bases remaining between them. The CDR3 has 13 residues. CDR3 nucleotide sequence: TGTGCCAGCAGCTCCCGGCCCCCCTATGGCTACACCTTC. Translating it yields CASSSRPPYGYTF.